This T cell receptor (beta chain) originates from a study of blood T cell repertoires in COVID-19. Study as a whole: The study drew acute and convalescent COVID-19 samples from the United States, Italy and Spain. T cells, B-cell-depleted T cells, or PBMCs provided the cDNA or gDNA that served as material.

Per the original methods: Estimation of nucleated cell counts relied on the amplification of reference gene primers. Sequencing used immunoSEQ multiplex PCR; TCRdb keeps in-frame clones, though not all of them. Clone size and V and J calls were adopted from that table, with D and trimming inferred from the DNA. Here the sample spans 270,000 or so clones, around 82% being singletons. The material sequenced was peripheral blood. The TCR comes from a human donor in a cohort sampled during active COVID-19.

The CDR3 DNA is TGTGCCAGCTCACCCTTTAGACCAGGGTATGACGTCACTTCACCCCTCCACTTT. It translates to CASSPFRPGYDVTSPLHF. The rearrangement uses TRBV18 and TRBJ1-6; tentative D call: TRBD1 (5 bases). There are 18 residues in the CDR3. Germline V CDR1 and CDR2: KGHSH, LQKENI. V was cut by 3 bases and J by 9 bases, with 24 bases left in between.